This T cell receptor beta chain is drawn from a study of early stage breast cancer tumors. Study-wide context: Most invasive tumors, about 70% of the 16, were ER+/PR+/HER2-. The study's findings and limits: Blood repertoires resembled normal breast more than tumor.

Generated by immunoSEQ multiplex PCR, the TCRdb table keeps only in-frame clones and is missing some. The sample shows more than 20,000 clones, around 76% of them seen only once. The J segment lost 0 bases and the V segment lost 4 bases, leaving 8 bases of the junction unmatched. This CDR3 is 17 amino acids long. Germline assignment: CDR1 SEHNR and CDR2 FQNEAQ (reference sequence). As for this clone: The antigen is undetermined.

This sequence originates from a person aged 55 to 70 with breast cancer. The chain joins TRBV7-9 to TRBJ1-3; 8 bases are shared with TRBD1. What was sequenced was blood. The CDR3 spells CASSSPQDRASGNTIYF. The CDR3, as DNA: TGTGCCAGCAGCTCCCCTCAGGACAGGGCCTCTGGAAACACCATATATTTT.